The clone carrying this T cell receptor beta chain was detected a few times. Its antigen is currently unknown. The sample comes from a study of molecular identifiers for immune sequencing clone quantification. Study-wide points: Spiked Jurkat TCR RNA originating from one cell could reportedly be identified amid 850,000 to 1,000,000 naive cells.

Naive CD8 libraries came from approximately 20,000 to 980,000 sorted cells with 10%, 30% or 50% RNA. Trimming left V 7 bases short and J 3 bases short, with 13 bases between. CDR1 MDHEN and CDR2 SYDVKM come from the germline V gene. CDR3 length equals 13 residues. A single record per CDR3 protein comes from TCRdb applying MiXCR to the PCR reads. The sample holds 400,000 to 600,000 distinct CDR3 sequences, around 21% seen once. This clonotype was sampled from a human donor in good health. Some libraries in this study had Jurkat cell RNA spiked in. Sequencing input: naive CD8+ T cells from blood, with Jurkat cell RNA spiked in. Described subset: FACS-sorted CD8+CD4-CCR7+CD45RA+ naive T cells. The chain employs TRBV28 and TRBJ2-7; D might be TRBD2 (6 bases). Here the CDR3 DNA reads TGTGCCAGCATGGTTACGGAGGGCTACGAGCAGTACTTC. Translation: CASMVTEGYEQYF. Looking up the rest from reference TRBV28 and TRBJ2-7 gives the full variable domain: DVKVTQSSRYLVKRTGEKVFLECVQDMDHENMFWYRQDPGLGLRLIYFSYDVKMKEKGDIPEGYSVSREKKERFSLILESASTNQTSMYLCASMVTEGYEQYFGPGTRLTVT.